The 21 T cell receptor beta chains presented below share a single source sample, sequenced in a study of response to subunit inactivated influenza vaccine. TCRdb re-derived calls from the RT-PCR reads in MiXCR, one entry per CDR3 protein. The sample holds 500,000 to 600,000 distinct CDR3 sequences, 12% to 15% seen once. Sequencing used PBMCs from blood, obtained roughly 13 days after vaccination. These receptors came from a man aged 45-60 years who received an inactivated influenza vaccine.

This clonotype was counted a few times. This chain uses TRBV5-1 with TRBJ2-3; 14 bases align to TRBD2. V lost 4 bases, J lost 5 bases, and 6 bases stayed unmatched. The CDR3 contains 16 residues. From germline, CDR1 is SGHRS and CDR2 YFSETQ. The CDR3 DNA sequence: TGCGCCAGCAGCCATGGGACTAGCGGGAGTGGAGATACGCAGTATTTT. Translated: CASSHGTSGSGDTQYF.

V is TRBV5-1 and J is TRBJ2-5; TRBD2 matches 9 bases. The CDR3 loop spans 14 amino acids. The germline V gene encodes CDR1 SGHRS and CDR2 YFSETQ. Trimming removed 4 bases from V and 4 bases from J; junction bases left unmatched: 5. The CDR3 region is CASSASGRRETQYF. DNA of the CDR3: TGCGCCAGCAGCGCGAGCGGGAGGAGAGAGACCCAGTACTTC.

The CDR3 here is CSAREAWQETQYF. The CDR3 DNA reads TGCAGTGCTAGAGAGGCCTGGCAAGAGACCCAGTACTTC. The J gene is TRBJ2-5, the V gene TRBV20-1; no clear D gene. Germline values: CDR1 DFQATT, CDR2 SNEGSKA (reference sequence). The CDR3 covers 13 residues. Trimming took 0 bases from V and 2 from J, leaving 7 bases between them.

This clonotype came up a few times. CDR3 loop: CASSSTGDNYGYTF. CDR3 nucleotides: TGCGCCAGCAGCTCAACAGGAGATAACTATGGCTACACCTTC. The chain carries TRBV5-1 and TRBJ1-2, with a tentative D call TRBD1 (5 bases). This CDR3 has 14 amino acids. Germline V CDR1 and CDR2: SGHRS, YFSETQ. The V end was cut by 3 bases, the J end by 1 base, with 10 bases between.

This clonotype was seen at least ten times. This chain joins TRBV20-1 and TRBJ1-5; TRBD1 aligns across 7 bases. CDR1 and CDR2 from the germline V gene are DFQATT and SNEGSKA (reference sequence). The CDR3 consists of 13 residues. V lost 2 bases, J lost 7 bases, and 5 bases stayed unmatched. The DNA for the CDR3 is TGCAGTGCTAGACCCACAGGGGAGCAGCCCCAGCATTTT. Translated: CSARPTGEQPQHF.

This chain uses TRBV20-1 with TRBJ2-3; 10 bases align to TRBD2. The CDR3 spans 14 residues. Germline CDR1 and CDR2: DFQATT and SNEGSKA (reference sequence). With 4 bases clipped from V and 4 bases from J, the junction kept 5 bases outside the gene matches. CDR3 coding DNA: TGCAGTGCTAAAGCGGGAGGGCCCTCAGATACGCAGTATTTT. Its translation: CSAKAGGPSDTQYF.

The chain has TRBV5-1 and TRBJ2-6, with 7 positions matching TRBD2. There are 15 residues in the CDR3. Losses at the gene ends were 9 bases for V and 3 bases for J; bases not matched to a gene: 9. CDR1 SGHRS and CDR2 YFSETQ come from the germline V gene. DNA for the CDR3: TGCGCCACCTCCAGCGGGGCGCGTGGGGCCAACGTCCTGACTTTC. Encoded protein: CATSSGARGANVLTF.

This clonotype appeared a few times. The chain's CDR3 is CASSAARELTEAFF. CDR3 DNA sequence: TGTGCCAGCAGCGCCGCAAGGGAGCTCACTGAAGCTTTCTTT. The J gene is TRBJ1-1, the V gene TRBV11-2; D is uncertain. CDR1 is SGHAT, CDR2 FQNNGV, per germline. This CDR3 contains 14 residues. Trimming removed 5 bases at V and 4 bases at J, with 14 bases between.

This clonotype turned up a few times. The gene calls are TRBV12-3 or TRBV12-4 and TRBJ1-1, with 9 bases identical to TRBD1. V lost 6 bases, J lost 4 bases, and 6 bases stayed unmatched. This CDR3 is 14 amino acids long. The CDR3 sequence is CASRTGGLITEAFF. For the CDR3, the DNA is TGTGCCAGCAGAACAGGGGGCTTGATCACTGAAGCTTTCTTT.

The chain links TRBV6-5 to TRBJ2-2, with 9 bases fitting TRBD1. The length of the CDR3 is 15 residues. The germline V gene encodes CDR1 MNHEY and CDR2 SVGAGI. The trim removed 2 bases at V and 7 bases at J, leaving 5 bases unmatched. This chain's CDR3 is CASSYGQGFHGELFF. For the CDR3, the DNA is TGTGCCAGCAGTTACGGACAGGGGTTTCACGGGGAGCTGTTTTTT.

The chain has TRBV29-1 and TRBJ2-5; D is possibly TRBD1 or TRBD2 (6 bases each). The CDR3 is made up of 13 amino acids. Deletions cut 3 bases from V and 5 bases from J, with 13 bases between. The V gene's germline CDR1 is SQVTM and CDR2 ANQGSEA. The CDR3: CSVERGVGETQYF. Written as DNA, the CDR3 is TGCAGCGTTGAGAGGGGGGTAGGGGAGACCCAGTACTTC.

This clonotype occurred many times. The chain is built from TRBV20-1 and TRBJ1-1, with a weak D call TRBD1 (5 bases). Germline values: CDR1 DFQATT, CDR2 SNEGSKA (reference sequence). CDR3 size: 12 residues. V gave up 6 bases and J gave up 4 bases, with 12 bases separating them. The CDR3 sequence is CSASRGGTEAFF. CDR3 sequence (DNA): TGCAGTGCCAGTCGGGGGGGCACTGAAGCTTTCTTT.

In regard to this clonotype: A read error may be the cause here, since a much bigger clone is one base away. The CDR3 region is CASSLSSSISYNEQFF. The CDR3 DNA is TGCGCCAGCAGCCTGTCAAGCAGCATCTCCTACAATGAGCAGTTCTTC. This chain connects TRBV5-1 to TRBJ2-1; D uncertain. The germline V gene has CDR1 SGHRS and CDR2 YFSETQ. Trimming took off 4 bases at V and 0 bases at J, with 14 bases between the two ends. The CDR3 is made up of 16 amino acids. Combining the CDR3 with reference TRBV5-1 and TRBJ2-1 gives the whole variable domain KAGVTQTPRYLIKTRGQQVTLSCSPISGHRSVSWYQQTPGQGLQFLFEYFSETQRNKGNFPGRFSGRQFSNSRSEMNVSTLELGDSALYLCASSLSSSISYNEQFFGPGTRLTVL.

This chain joins TRBV3-1 and TRBJ2-7; D is perhaps TRBD1 (5 bases). V was pared by 0 bases and J by 3 bases, with 12 bases between. CDR1 and CDR2 (germline): LGHDT, YNNKEL (reference sequence). This CDR3 has 15 residues. CDR3 sequence reads: CASSQDRQSVYEQYF. The DNA of the CDR3 is TGTGCCAGCAGCCAAGATAGACAGAGCGTCTACGAGCAGTACTTC.

This clonotype came up a few times. V gene TRBV20-1 combines with J gene TRBJ1-2; a weak D match, TRBD1 (6 bases). Germline assignment: CDR1 DFQATT and CDR2 SNEGSKA (reference sequence). V dropped 0 bases and J dropped 5 bases, with 16 bases sitting between them. This CDR3 is 15 amino acids long. The chain's CDR3 is CSARDAGAGIYGYTF. CDR3 nucleotides: TGCAGTGCTAGAGATGCAGGGGCGGGGATTTATGGCTACACCTTC.

This clonotype has just a few counts. J is TRBJ2-2 and V is TRBV4-3; 7 nucleotides agree with TRBD1. The CDR3 is 17 residues long. Germline V gives CDR1 LGHNA, CDR2 YSLEER. V lost 0 bases, J lost 4 bases, and 8 bases stayed unmatched. CDR3 in amino acids: CASSQDSPTGFTGELFF. In DNA form, the CDR3 reads TGCGCCAGCAGCCAAGATTCCCCGACAGGGTTCACCGGGGAGCTGTTTTTT.

In its sample, this clonotype was seen a few times. The rearrangement links TRBV14 to TRBJ2-7; no clear D gene. Germline assignment: CDR1 SGHDN and CDR2 FVKESK. V gave up 3 bases and J gave up 0 bases, with 12 bases separating them. The CDR3 is 15 residues long. CDR3 sequence: CASSHGVDNSYEQYF. In DNA form, the CDR3 reads TGTGCCAGCAGCCATGGGGTTGACAACTCCTACGAGCAGTACTTC. Filled out from reference TRBV14 and TRBJ2-7, the complete variable domain reads EAGVTQFPSHSVIEKGQTVTLRCDPISGHDNLYWYRRVMGKEIKFLLHFVKESKQDESGMPNNRFLAERTGGTYSTLKVQPAELEDSGVYFCASSHGVDNSYEQYFGPGTRLTVT.

The sample holds a few counts of this clonotype. This rearrangement joins TRBV18 to TRBJ1-5; D not certain. This CDR3 comprises 12 residues. Germline CDR1 and CDR2: KGHSH and LQKENI. Trimming left V 6 bases short and J 7 bases short, with 10 bases between. The CDR3 here is CASSPNDQPQHF. As DNA, the CDR3 is TGTGCCAGCTCCCCTAACGACCAGCCCCAGCATTTT. Drawing the rest from reference TRBV18 and TRBJ1-5, the complete variable domain is NAGVMQNPRHLVRRRGQEARLRCSPMKGHSHVYWYRQLPEEGLKFMVYLQKENIIDESGMPKERFSAEFPKEGPSILRIQQVVRGDSAAYFCASSPNDQPQHFGDGTRLSIL.

V is TRBV6-1 and J is TRBJ1-2, with D tentatively TRBD1 (5 bases). Germline values: CDR1 MNHNS, CDR2 SASEGT. V was cut by 0 bases and J by 5 bases, with 13 bases left in between. This CDR3 comprises 15 residues. The CDR3 loop is CASSEARLGRYGYTF. Written as DNA, the CDR3 is TGTGCCAGCAGTGAAGCTCGCTTGGGACGATATGGCTACACCTTC.

The chain combines TRBV28 with TRBJ2-5; D is uncertain. CDR3 length equals 13 residues. Trimming removed 9 bases from V and 5 bases from J, with 16 bases in between. The germline V gene has CDR1 MDHEN and CDR2 SYDVKM. The CDR3 spells CASGKGIWETQYF. CDR3 bases: TGTGCCAGTGGAAAGGGCATCTGGGAGACCCAGTACTTC.

The chain combines TRBV29-1 with TRBJ2-7, with D perhaps assigned TRBD1 or TRBD2 (6 bases each). Germline CDR1 SQVTM, CDR2 ANQGSEA. The CDR3 totals 15 residues. The V end lost 5 bases, the J end lost 4 bases, and 21 bases lay between the germline ends. This CDR3 is CSVKGGIRGGYEQYF. The CDR3 nucleotides read TGCAGCGTTAAGGGGGGCATTCGTGGGGGGTACGAGCAGTACTTC.